Listed here are 26 T cell receptor beta chains from one sample, sequenced in a study of blood T cells in healthy people across ages. Combining a sample-barcoded 5' primer with a J-beta primer mix, a second PCR ran for 7 to 11 cycles. TCRdb re-analysed the 5' RACE reads in MiXCR, keeping a single row per CDR3 protein. The data show some 1,500,000 distinct CDR3 sequences, roughly two fifths seen once. The material sequenced was blood. The source of these receptors is a woman aged 18-29 years in good health.

CDR3 coding DNA: TGTGCCATCACGGACAGGGCAAACTATGGCTACACCTTC. It specifies CAITDRANYGYTF. The chain combines TRBV10-3 with TRBJ1-2, with TRBD1 matching over 8 bases. From germline, CDR1 is ENHRY and CDR2 SYGVKD. J was trimmed by 2 bases and V by 7 bases; bases with no gene match: 3. The CDR3 loop spans 13 amino acids.

The chain carries TRBV29-1 and TRBJ2-7, with 9 bases identical to TRBD1. The V and J ends lost 7 bases and 6 bases, in that order; junction bases with no gene match: 10. Germline V lookup: CDR1 SQVTM, CDR2 ANQGSEA. This CDR3 spans 13 amino acids. CDR3 protein: CSAKQGAKGEQYF. CDR3 nucleotide sequence: TGCAGCGCCAAACAGGGGGCAAAGGGCGAGCAGTACTTC.

This clonotype has only a few counts. The rearrangement links TRBV29-1 to TRBJ2-7; 7 positions match TRBD2. Unmatched junction bases numbered 6, after V lost 4 bases and J lost 0 bases. Looked up from germline, CDR1 is SQVTM and CDR2 is ANQGSEA. The CDR3 sequence is 14 residues long. The CDR3 coding sequence is TGCAGCGTTGTGGCGGGAGACCTCTCCTACGAGCAGTACTTC. Protein product: CSVVAGDLSYEQYF.

The J gene is TRBJ2-5, the V gene TRBV7-7; no clear D. This CDR3 is 13 amino acids long. The germline V gene has CDR1 SSHAT and CDR2 FNYEAQ (reference sequence). The V gene lost 4 bases and the J gene lost 2 bases, with 8 bases spanning the gap. The CDR3 DNA sequence: TGTGCCAGCAGCTCGCAGCTACAAGAGACCCAGTACTTC. This codes for CASSSQLQETQYF.

This chain connects TRBV27 to TRBJ2-3; TRBD2 matches 8 bases. Looked up from germline, CDR1 is MNHEY and CDR2 is SMNVEV (reference sequence). This CDR3 comprises 15 residues. With V trimmed by 3 bases and J by 3 bases, 5 bases remained unmatched. Here the CDR3 DNA reads TGTGCCAGCAGTTTTGAGGCTAGCGGGACAGATACGCAGTATTTT. Its protein product is CASSFEASGTDTQYF.

CDR3 loop: CASSLHRPGVDTQYF. The DNA of the CDR3 is TGTGCCAGCAGCCTTCACAGGCCAGGGGTAGATACGCAGTATTTT. This sequence joins TRBV16 and TRBJ2-3; D is perhaps TRBD1 (6 bases). The germline V gene has CDR1 KGHSY and CDR2 FQNENV. Trimming took off 4 bases at V and 5 bases at J, with 16 bases between the two ends. The CDR3 is 15 amino acids. Using reference TRBV16 and TRBJ2-3 for the parts outside the CDR3, the full variable domain is GEEVAQTPKHLVRGEGQKAKLYCAPIKGHSYVFWYQQVLKNEFKFLISFQNENVFDETGMPKERFSAKCLPNSPCSLEIQATKLEDSAVYFCASSLHRPGVDTQYFGPGTRLTVL.

The rearrangement links TRBV4-1 to TRBJ2-1; D is perhaps TRBD1 or TRBD2 (6 bases each). With the DNA end fitting TRBJ2-7 better, the J assignment may be wrong. Germline V CDR1 and CDR2: MGHRA, YSYEKL. CDR3 length equals 17 residues. CDR3 DNA: TGCGCCAGCAGCCAAGAGGTAGGGGGGAGCTCCTACAATGAGCAGTACTTC. Amino acids: CASSQEVGGSSYNEQYF.

This rearrangement joins TRBV2 to TRBJ2-3, with 9 bases identical to TRBD2. Germline V gene data show CDR1 as SNHLY and CDR2 as FYNNEI. The CDR3 contains 15 residues. After removal of 3 bases from V and 6 bases from J, the junction contained 7 bases not matched to a gene. The CDR3, as DNA: TGTGCCAGCAGTGAGGGGACTAGCTCCGGGGATACGCAGTATTTT. It specifies CASSEGTSSGDTQYF. The variable domain in full, with the rest retrieved from reference TRBV2 and TRBJ2-3, is EPEVTQTPSHQVTQMGQEVILRCVPISNHLYFYWYRQILGQKVEFLVSFYNNEISEKSEIFDDQFSVERPDGSNFTLKIRSTKLEDSAMYFCASSEGTSSGDTQYFGPGTRLTVL.

The genes are TRBV28 and TRBJ2-7; 10 bases are a match to TRBD2. CDR3 size: 15 residues. Germline loops: CDR1 MDHEN, CDR2 SYDVKM. Trimming took 7 bases from V and 5 from J; bases not matched to a gene: 11. CDR3 sequence reads: CASNEAGTSVHEQYF. The CDR3 bases are TGTGCCAGCAACGAAGCCGGGACTAGCGTTCACGAGCAGTACTTC. The entire variable domain, with the rest obtained from reference TRBV28 and TRBJ2-7, is as follows: DVKVTQSSRYLVKRTGEKVFLECVQDMDHENMFWYRQDPGLGLRLIYFSYDVKMKEKGDIPEGYSVSREKKERFSLILESASTNQTSMYLCASNEAGTSVHEQYFGPGTRLTVT.

V and J are TRBV7-9 and TRBJ1-1, with a weak D call TRBD1 (5 bases). V gave up 5 bases and J gave up 9 bases, with 13 bases separating them. Germline assignment: CDR1 SEHNR and CDR2 FQNEAQ (reference sequence). The CDR3 sequence is 12 residues long. The CDR3: CASSTLADKAFF. In nucleotides, the CDR3 is TGTGCCAGCAGCACCCTTGCGGACAAAGCTTTCTTT.

The chain combines TRBV7-2 with TRBJ2-2, with a weak D call TRBD2 (5 bases). Trimming stripped 5 bases from V and 1 base from J, with 8 bases between. The CDR3 covers 14 residues. Germline V gene sequence: CDR1 SGHTA, CDR2 FQGNSA. The DNA for the CDR3 is TGTGCCAGCAGCCCGGGGATGAACACCGGGGAGCTGTTTTTT. As protein: CASSPGMNTGELFF.

Concerning this clonotype itself: A much larger clone lies one base from this, so it may be a read error. The chain carries TRBV12-3 or TRBV12-4 and TRBJ2-2; 9 nucleotides agree with TRBD1. This CDR3 region has 16 residues. The CDR3, as DNA: TGTGCCAGCAGTGCGTGGACAGGGGCGAACACCGGGGGGCTGTTTTTT. Amino acids: CASSAWTGANTGGLFF.

The chain has TRBV29-1 and TRBJ2-7, with a weak D call TRBD1 (5 bases). Germline values: CDR1 SQVTM, CDR2 ANQGSEA. The CDR3 covers 14 residues. Deletions cut 2 bases from V and 7 bases from J, with 18 bases between. The CDR3 sequence is CSVESRAGSDEQYF. For the CDR3, the DNA is TGCAGCGTTGAATCCAGGGCAGGTTCCGATGAGCAGTACTTC.

This clonotype was counted a few times. This sequence joins TRBV13 and TRBJ1-1; no reliable D call. CDR1 and CDR2 (germline): PRHDT, FYEKMQ (reference sequence). This CDR3 has 12 residues. The V and J ends lost 5 bases and 13 bases respectively, with 17 bases between them. The CDR3 spells CASSLSRRVVFF. CDR3 coding DNA: TGTGCCAGCAGCCTGTCCAGGAGGGTTGTTTTCTTT.

Only a few counts were recorded for this clonotype. The gene calls are TRBV6-2 or TRBV6-3 and TRBJ2-1; D uncertain. Per the germline V gene, CDR1 is MNHEY and CDR2 is SVGEGT. The CDR3 is 13 amino acids. Trimming pared 2 bases from V and 6 bases from J, leaving 8 bases between. The CDR3 reads CASSYRGSNEQFF. The DNA for the CDR3 is TGTGCCAGCAGTTACAGAGGTTCCAATGAGCAGTTCTTC.

The chain links TRBV3-1 to TRBJ2-2; D may be TRBD1 (6 bases). V was trimmed by 1 base and J by 0 bases, leaving 9 bases between them. The germline gives CDR1 LGHDT, CDR2 YNNKEL (reference sequence). CDR3 length: 16 amino acids. CDR3: CASSQVAGANTGELFF. For the CDR3, the DNA is TGTGCCAGCAGCCAAGTTGCAGGGGCGAACACCGGGGAGCTGTTTTTT.

The J gene is TRBJ2-1, the V gene TRBV27; D may be TRBD1 or TRBD2 (5 bases each). The CDR3 runs to 14 residues. Germline CDR1 reads MNHEY; CDR2 reads SMNVEV (reference sequence). Trimming took off 6 bases at V and 10 bases at J, with 19 bases between the two ends. CDR3 amino acids: CASSRLPEGTEQFF. CDR3 in DNA: TGTGCCAGCAGCCGCCTCCCAGAGGGGACCGAGCAGTTCTTC.

The chain combines TRBV16 with TRBJ1-1; D call uncertain. In germline, CDR1 is KGHSY, CDR2 FQNENV. This CDR3 spans 12 amino acids. V was clipped by 1 base and J by 8 bases, with 8 bases between them. The CDR3 sequence is CASSQFRAEAFF. Here the CDR3 DNA reads TGTGCCAGCAGCCAATTCCGGGCCGAAGCTTTCTTT.

This clonotype has only a few counts. This sequence joins TRBV6-5 and TRBJ2-7; no definite D call. V shed 1 base and J shed 5 bases, with 15 bases lying between them. This CDR3 region has 15 residues. Germline CDR1 and CDR2: MNHEY and SVGAGI. CDR3 nucleotides: TGTGCCAGCAGTTACTTGGCTGGAGATAGGAACGAGCAGTACTTC. The encoded protein is CASSYLAGDRNEQYF.

This clonotype was picked up one time. The CDR3 region is CSAPHRVRSYNEQFF. As DNA, the CDR3 is TGCAGTGCCCCACACCGTGTGAGATCCTACAATGAGCAGTTCTTC. The V gene is TRBV20-1, the J gene TRBJ2-1; D is undetermined. Looked up from germline, CDR1 is DFQATT and CDR2 is SNEGSKA (reference sequence). The CDR3 loop spans 15 amino acids. V dropped 6 bases and J dropped 1 base, with 16 bases sitting between them.

Points on this clonotype: One end of the junction does not line up with germline, which may come from a read error. The chain combines TRBV18 with TRBJ1-2, with no clear D. The CDR3 runs 12 residues. Germline V gives CDR1 KGHSH, CDR2 LQKENI. CDR3 in amino acids: CASSPGNYGNTF. The CDR3 region has the DNA TGTGCCAGCTCACCTGGGAACTATGGCAACACCTTC. The full variable domain, with the rest looked up from reference TRBV18 and TRBJ1-2, is NAGVMQNPRHLVRRRGQEARLRCSPMKGHSHVYWYRQLPEEGLKFMVYLQKENIIDESGMPKERFSAEFPKEGPSILRIQQVVRGDSAAYFCASSPGNYGNTFGSGTRLTVV.

There are a few counts of this clonotype. CDR3 DNA sequence: TGTGCCAGCAGTGTCTACGGCAGTCTCTATGGCTACACCTTC. The encoded protein is CASSVYGSLYGYTF. The V gene is TRBV28, the J gene TRBJ1-2, with D unresolved. The CDR3 is 14 amino acids. Looked up from germline, CDR1 is MDHEN and CDR2 is SYDVKM. Trimming shortened V by 5 bases and J by 4 bases, and 14 bases separated the two germline ends.

The chain combines TRBV12-3 or TRBV12-4 with TRBJ1-2; TRBD1 matches 8 bases. There are 15 residues in the CDR3. With V trimmed by 3 bases and J by 4 bases, 7 bases remained unmatched. The CDR3, as DNA: TGTGCCAGCAGTTTTATACAGGGGGATAGCTATGGCTACACCTTC. It specifies CASSFIQGDSYGYTF.

The chain combines TRBV12-3 or TRBV12-4 with TRBJ2-7; D gene uncertain. The CDR3 is made up of 12 amino acids. V was cut by 6 bases and J by 3 bases, with 9 bases left in between. CDR3 loop: CASSLKFYEQYF. The CDR3 DNA is TGTGCCAGCAGCTTAAAGTTCTACGAGCAGTACTTC.

This clonotype was counted once. This chain joins TRBV27 and TRBJ1-5, with unresolved D. V was shortened by 5 bases and J by 2 bases, with 16 bases between the two germline ends. Germline CDR1 MNHEY, CDR2 SMNVEV (reference sequence). CDR3 length equals 16 residues. The CDR3 coding sequence is TGTGCCAGCAGTCCTAGTCACCGGGGAGGCAATCAGCCCCAGCATTTT. Its translation: CASSPSHRGGNQPQHF.

The gene calls are TRBV6-5 and TRBJ1-1; the match to TRBD1 covers 7 bases. Germline V CDR1 and CDR2: MNHEY, SVGAGI. V shed 5 bases, J shed 5 bases, and the junction held 8 bases outside the gene matches. The CDR3 runs 14 residues. DNA for the CDR3: TGTGCCAGCAGTAACACAGGGGACTGGACTGAAGCTTTCTTT. Translation gives CASSNTGDWTEAFF.